Shown below are 22 T cell receptor beta chains from a single sample sequenced in a study of T-cell reconstitution after alpha-beta-depleted transplantation in children. This sample's TCRbeta library carried unique molecular identifier barcodes. TCRdb re-called the PCR reads with MiXCR, one entry per CDR3 protein. The sample lists roughly 350,000 distinct CDR3 sequences, 10% occurring once. This specimen was PBMCs from the stem cell graft donor, taken from the stem cell graft. Source of these receptors: a human donor who donated a stem cell graft to a child with acute lymphoblastic leukemia.

This clonotype has at least ten counts. This sequence joins TRBV5-1 and TRBJ2-1; 11 positions agree with TRBD2. Germline V gives CDR1 SGHRS, CDR2 YFSETQ. Trimming cost V 2 bases and J 6 bases; bases outside gene matches: 7. The CDR3 is 16 residues long. The CDR3 nucleotides read TGCGCCAGCAGCTTTCAACTAGCGGGAGAAGCCAATGAGCAGTTCTTC. It encodes CASSFQLAGEANEQFF.

This clonotype was counted a single time. The CDR3 does not end in the conserved phenylalanine or tryptophan, so this is likely a read error. The rearrangement joins TRBV7-6 to TRBJ1-1; D not resolved. Germline CDR1 SGHVS, CDR2 FNYEAQ. Between the trimmed V and J ends, which lost 0 bases and 1 base, there was a span of 9 bases. The CDR3 length is 15 residues. The CDR3 sequence is CASSLAHGPNTEAFL. The CDR3 DNA reads as TGTGCCAGCAGCTTAGCGCATGGACCGAACACTGAAGCTTTCTTA.

This clonotype was detected a few times. The chain combines TRBV3-1 with TRBJ2-2; D is ambiguous. CDR3 length: 17 amino acids. Germline V lookup: CDR1 LGHDT, CDR2 YNNKEL (reference sequence). Trimming removed 4 bases from V and 0 bases from J, with 15 bases in between. DNA of the CDR3: TGTGCCAGCAGCCTTTTAGGGATGCTCGCGAACACCGGGGAGCTGTTTTTT. It is translated as CASSLLGMLANTGELFF.

The chain employs TRBV7-8 and TRBJ1-5, with 7 bases identical to TRBD1. Germline V CDR1 and CDR2: SGHVS, FQNEAQ. After removal of 5 bases from V and 4 bases from J, the junction contained 5 bases not matched to a gene. The CDR3 spans 14 residues. CDR3 amino acids: CASSHDRVNQPQHF. DNA of the CDR3: TGTGCCAGCAGCCACGACAGGGTAAATCAGCCCCAGCATTTT.

There are a few counts of this clonotype. The CDR3 nucleotides read TGTGCCAGTACAGGGGGAACGAACACCGGGGAGCTGTTTTTT. Protein product: CASTGGTNTGELFF. V and J are TRBV28 and TRBJ2-2, with 8 bases fitting TRBD1. CDR3 length equals 14 residues. The ends lost 9 bases at V and 0 bases at J; junction bases unmatched: 3. Per the germline V gene, CDR1 is MDHEN and CDR2 is SYDVKM.

DNA for the CDR3: TGTGCCAGCAGGGGGACTAGCGGGGAAGAGACCCAGTACTTC. This codes for CASRGTSGEETQYF. The genes are TRBV12-3 or TRBV12-4 and TRBJ2-5, with TRBD2 identical over 13 bases. The V gene end was trimmed by 6 bases and the J gene end by 3 bases; junction bases not matched to a gene: 1. This CDR3 contains 14 residues.

The chain employs TRBV20-1 and TRBJ2-5; unclear D gene. Trimming took 6 bases from V and 1 from J, leaving 24 bases between them. From germline, CDR1 is DFQATT and CDR2 SNEGSKA (reference sequence). The CDR3 spans 17 residues. In nucleotides, the CDR3 is TGCAGTGCCAAGAGCGAGGTGGGCGGCGGCACCCAAGAGACCCAGTACTTC. Its translation: CSAKSEVGGGTQETQYF.

V gene TRBV4-2 combines with J gene TRBJ1-4; the match to TRBD1 covers 8 bases. The V segment lost 0 bases and the J segment 8 bases; nucleotides outside the gene matches: 8. The CDR3 runs to 16 residues. Germline V gene lookup returns CDR1 LGHNA and CDR2 YNFKEQ. Here the CDR3 DNA reads TGTGCCAGCAGCCAAGATGGACAGGGTCCGGGCGAAAAACTGTTTTTT. This codes for CASSQDGQGPGEKLFF.

This chain uses TRBV30 with TRBJ1-6; possible D gene TRBD1, 5 bases. Trimming took 4 bases from V and 6 from J, leaving 16 bases between them. CDR1 and CDR2 from the germline V gene are GTSNPN and SVGIG (reference sequence). The CDR3 has 15 residues. The DNA of the CDR3 is TGTGCCTGGACCGGGGGTTCTAACGCTAATTCACCCCTCCACTTT. Its protein is CAWTGGSNANSPLHF.

This clonotype was observed a few times. The chain combines TRBV3-1 with TRBJ2-1, with 9 bases fitting TRBD1. Germline assignment: CDR1 LGHDT and CDR2 YNNKEL (reference sequence). Germline trimming cut 5 bases from V and 5 bases from J; bases unmatched to any gene: 22. There are 20 residues in the CDR3. The CDR3 sequence: CASSSHRGRSPGRGNNEQFF. CDR3 nucleotides: TGTGCCAGCAGCTCTCACAGGGGGCGCAGTCCGGGTCGTGGGAACAATGAGCAGTTCTTC.

This clonotype was picked up many times. The chain recombines TRBV29-1 with TRBJ1-2; D uncertain. Germline CDR1 reads SQVTM; CDR2 reads ANQGSEA. The CDR3 extends over 10 amino acids. V gave up 3 bases and J gave up 4 bases, with 3 bases separating them. The CDR3 sequence: CSVDGYGYTF. The CDR3 DNA follows: TGCAGCGTTGATGGCTATGGCTACACCTTC.

The rearrangement links TRBV12-3 or TRBV12-4 to TRBJ1-4; the match to TRBD1 covers 7 bases. With V trimmed by 5 bases and J by 7 bases, 10 bases remained unmatched. The CDR3 is made up of 15 amino acids. The CDR3 region is CASSTLQGIGEKLFF. DNA of the CDR3: TGTGCCAGCAGTACGCTACAGGGGATCGGTGAAAAACTGTTTTTT.

This chain connects TRBV7-3 to TRBJ2-2; 11 nucleotides align to TRBD2. V lost 5 bases, J lost 6 bases, and 5 bases stayed unmatched. Germline CDR1 and CDR2: SGHTA and FQGTGA. This CDR3 region has 15 residues. The CDR3 loop reads CASSLSGRAAGELFF. The CDR3 nucleotides read TGTGCCAGCAGCCTTAGCGGGAGGGCGGCCGGGGAGCTGTTTTTT.

The chain is built from TRBV5-1 and TRBJ2-1; D may be TRBD2 (5 bases). The V and J ends lost 0 bases and 9 bases respectively, with 25 bases between them. The germline V gene has CDR1 SGHRS and CDR2 YFSETQ. CDR3 length: 18 amino acids. The CDR3 DNA reads TGCGCCAGCAGCTTGGGGTCTACTAGGAATTGGTATGGCACTGAGCAGTTCTTC. Translated, it gives CASSLGSTRNWYGTEQFF.

This clonotype was counted a few times. J is TRBJ1-1 and V is TRBV4-3; unclear D gene. CDR1 and CDR2 (germline): LGHNA, YSLEER. This CDR3 region has 15 residues. Trimming left V 0 bases short and J 1 base short, with 9 bases between. As DNA, the CDR3 is TGCGCCAGCAGCCAAGAGGAAGGGTCGAACACTGAAGCTTTCTTT. It yields the protein CASSQEEGSNTEAFF.

This clonotype was observed a handful of times. The chain uses TRBV12-3 or TRBV12-4 and TRBJ2-5; D gene unclear. Between the trimmed V and J ends, which lost 8 bases and 5 bases, there was a span of 12 bases. The CDR3 runs to 12 residues. CDR3 nucleotides: TGTGCCAGCGGATCAACTAAGGAGACCCAGTACTTC. Translated, it gives CASGSTKETQYF.

The chain joins TRBV12-3 or TRBV12-4 to TRBJ2-1; perhaps TRBD1 as D (6 bases). Trimming shortened V by 3 bases and J by 7 bases, and 16 bases separated the two germline ends. This CDR3 comprises 15 residues. CDR3 in DNA: TGTGCCAGCAGTTTTGGGGGCTACCCTTCTAATGAGCAGTTCTTC. Translation gives CASSFGGYPSNEQFF.

This clonotype was seen a handful of times. The J gene is TRBJ2-1, the V gene TRBV4-1; D unclear. Looked up from germline, CDR1 is MGHRA and CDR2 is YSYEKL. The V and J ends lost 1 base and 0 bases respectively, with 10 bases between them. The CDR3 covers 16 residues. The DNA of the CDR3 is TGCGCCAGCAGCCAAGCGGCAGCGAACTCCTACAATGAGCAGTTCTTC. It specifies CASSQAAANSYNEQFF.

This clonotype was picked up a small number of times. The CDR3 nucleotides are TGCAGTGCTAGGAGGGGAAACACCATATATTTT. Translated, it gives CSARRGNTIYF. V and J are TRBV20-1 and TRBJ1-3; D is unresolved. The CDR3 consists of 11 residues. CDR1 DFQATT and CDR2 SNEGSKA come from the germline V gene (reference sequence). The V end was cut by 3 bases, the J end by 4 bases, with 4 bases between.

J is TRBJ2-7 and V is TRBV28, with a tentative D call TRBD1 (6 bases). Germline V gene data show CDR1 as MDHEN and CDR2 as SYDVKM. V lost 4 bases, J lost 2 bases, and 18 bases lay in between. The CDR3 has 16 residues. The CDR3 DNA follows: TGTGCCAGCAGTTCGTCACACACAGGGTTTGCCTACGAGCAGTACTTC. Protein product: CASSSSHTGFAYEQYF.

This sequence joins TRBV29-1 and TRBJ2-1; D is unresolved. V shed 5 bases and J shed 7 bases, with 15 bases lying between them. The CDR3 runs to 13 residues. Germline V CDR1 and CDR2: SQVTM, ANQGSEA. CDR3 region: CSVHSGPSNEQFF. The CDR3 nucleotides read TGCAGCGTTCATTCTGGGCCTTCGAATGAGCAGTTCTTC.

Only a few counts were recorded for this clonotype. The chain couples TRBV6-2 or TRBV6-3 to TRBJ1-2; 7 bases fit TRBD1. Germline CDR1 reads MNHEY; CDR2 reads SVGEGT. This CDR3 contains 15 residues. With 8 bases clipped from V and 8 bases from J, the junction kept 17 bases outside the gene matches. CDR3 DNA: TGTGCCAGCTCCATCTGGGACAGATCGGCGGAGGGCTACACCTTC. Its protein product is CASSIWDRSAEGYTF.